The next 20 T cell receptor beta chains were all read from a single sample in a study of cytomegalovirus exposure and HLA in healthy donors. Repertoires were generated with immunoSEQ multiplex PCR, while TCRdb's copy carries only in-frame clones and drops some. The repertoire has 150,000 to 200,000 clones, more than 70% of them found once; the top ten carry over 1.3%. Specimen: PBMCs. Receptors were obtained from a young woman in good health and CMV-seronegative.

This clone was recorded only once. CDR3 protein: CASSFFSGSGDTQYF. The CDR3 coding sequence is TGTGCCAGCAGCTTTTTCAGCGGGAGCGGGGATACGCAGTATTTT. This rearrangement joins TRBV5-4 to TRBJ2-3, with 8 bases aligning to TRBD2. CDR1 and CDR2 (germline): SGHNT, YYREEE (reference sequence). J gave up 6 bases and V 2 bases, and 8 bases lay outside the gene matches. The CDR3 length is 15 residues.

In its sample, this clone was seen once. The rearrangement links TRBV2 to TRBJ1-1; tentatively, D is TRBD1 (5 bases). V lost 5 bases and J lost 1, with 8 bases in between. CDR1 is SNHLY and CDR2 is FYNNEI in the germline V gene. This CDR3 region has 13 residues. Here the CDR3 DNA reads TGTGCCAGCAGTTTGACAGAGAACACTGAAGCTTTCTTT. Encoded protein: CASSLTENTEAFF. Full variable domain (missing parts from reference TRBV2 and TRBJ1-1): EPEVTQTPSHQVTQMGQEVILRCVPISNHLYFYWYRQILGQKVEFLVSFYNNEISEKSEIFDDQFSVERPDGSNFTLKIRSTKLEDSAMYFCASSLTENTEAFFGQGTRLTVV.

The chain is built from TRBV5-5 and TRBJ1-5; D gene uncertain. The CDR3 is 14 amino acids. V lost 0 bases and J lost 2, with 6 bases in between. Germline V gene lookup returns CDR1 SGHKS and CDR2 YYEKEE (reference sequence). The CDR3 reads CASSLGAGNQPQHF. The CDR3 DNA reads as TGTGCCAGCAGCTTGGGGGCAGGCAATCAGCCCCAGCATTTT.

The chain is built from TRBV9 and TRBJ2-3; 8 bases are shared with TRBD2. CDR3 length: 16 amino acids. Looked up from germline, CDR1 is SGDLS and CDR2 is YYNGEE. V lost 2 bases to trimming and J lost 0 bases; unmatched junction nucleotides: 5. In DNA form, the CDR3 reads TGTGCCAGCAGCGTCGCGGGGGGTTATAGCACAGATACGCAGTATTTT. This gives the protein CASSVAGGYSTDTQYF.

The genes are TRBV14 and TRBJ2-1; D ambiguous. V lost 0 bases, J lost 4 bases, and 10 bases lay in between. Germline-derived CDR1 and CDR2 are SGHDN and FVKESK. The CDR3 has 15 amino acids. CDR3 residues: CASSQDGAQYNEQFF. In DNA form, the CDR3 reads TGTGCCAGCAGCCAAGACGGTGCCCAATACAATGAGCAGTTCTTC.

The chain recombines TRBV5-1 with TRBJ2-1; 8 nucleotides match TRBD2. V was clipped by 5 bases and J by 6 bases; unmatched bases: 7. The CDR3 loop spans 14 amino acids. Germline CDR1 and CDR2: SGHRS and YFSETQ. The CDR3 nucleotides read TGCGCCAGCAGATCAACCGGGACTAGCAATGAGCAGTTCTTC. Translated, it gives CASRSTGTSNEQFF.

This clone has more than one count but fewer than ten. This rearrangement joins TRBV5-1 to TRBJ1-2, with 9 bases aligning to TRBD1. J lost 3 bases, V lost 4 bases, and 4 bases had no gene match. This CDR3 is built from 14 residues. Germline values: CDR1 SGHRS, CDR2 YFSETQ. This CDR3 reads CASSTDRGYYGYTF. CDR3 nucleotides: TGCGCCAGCAGCACCGACAGGGGGTACTATGGCTACACCTTC.

The chain combines TRBV5-1 with TRBJ1-1; 7 nucleotides match TRBD1. J gave up 0 bases and V 2 bases, and 7 bases lay outside the gene matches. Germline assignment: CDR1 SGHRS and CDR2 YFSETQ. This CDR3 has 16 amino acids. Written as DNA, the CDR3 is TGCGCCAGCAGCTTCGCAGGGGGTCCCTTGAACACTGAAGCTTTCTTT. It yields the protein CASSFAGGPLNTEAFF. The variable domain in full, with the rest retrieved from reference TRBV5-1 and TRBJ1-1, is KAGVTQTPRYLIKTRGQQVTLSCSPISGHRSVSWYQQTPGQGLQFLFEYFSETQRNKGNFPGRFSGRQFSNSRSEMNVSTLELGDSALYLCASSFAGGPLNTEAFFGQGTRLTVV.

This chain joins TRBV5-1 and TRBJ1-1; D is ambiguous. The CDR3 runs 16 residues. The V end lost 0 bases, the J end lost 0 bases, and 12 bases lay between the germline ends. CDR1 is SGHRS and CDR2 is YFSETQ in the germline V gene. The CDR3 is CASSLAWAEMNTEAFF. The CDR3 region has the DNA TGCGCCAGCAGCTTGGCCTGGGCAGAGATGAACACTGAAGCTTTCTTT.

The chain employs TRBV7-2 and TRBJ2-5, with 12 bases lining up with TRBD2. CDR3 length: 17 amino acids. The germline V gene encodes CDR1 SGHTA and CDR2 FQGNSA. Trimming cost V 4 bases and J 1 base; bases outside gene matches: 7. The CDR3 loop is CASSWGRLAGAQETQYF. CDR3 DNA: TGTGCCAGCAGCTGGGGACGACTAGCGGGAGCCCAAGAGACCCAGTACTTC.

As regards this clone: The sample holds other DNA sequences that translate to the same CDR3. J is TRBJ2-3 and V is TRBV6-5, with 11 bases fitting TRBD2. CDR1 and CDR2 from the germline V gene are MNHEY and SVGAGI. This CDR3 is built from 15 residues. The junction had 2 bases not matched to a gene; V was cut back by 6 bases and J by 0 bases. CDR3 sequence: CASSRLAGSTDTQYF. CDR3 nucleotides: TGTGCCAGCAGCAGACTAGCGGGAAGCACAGATACGCAGTATTTT.

This clone has just one count. V is TRBV6-1 and J is TRBJ1-1; perhaps TRBD1 as D (5 bases). Trimming shortened V by 7 bases and J by 5 bases, and 11 bases separated the two germline ends. Looked up from germline, CDR1 is MNHNS and CDR2 is SASEGT. This CDR3 is 12 amino acids long. The CDR3 DNA reads TGTGCCAGCAAGCAGGGAGGTACTGAAGCTTTCTTT. Protein sequence: CASKQGGTEAFF.

This chain connects TRBV4-2 to TRBJ1-5, with no clear D. Germline values: CDR1 LGHNA, CDR2 YNFKEQ. V was shortened by 1 base and J by 6 bases, with 16 bases between the two germline ends. This CDR3 has 16 amino acids. The CDR3 is CASSQAGVEDGQPQHF. As DNA, the CDR3 is TGTGCCAGCAGCCAAGCCGGGGTGGAGGACGGTCAGCCCCAGCATTTT.

CDR3 sequence: CASSSLRRERGMNTEAFF. DNA of the CDR3: TGTGCCAGCAGCTCCTTACGACGGGAAAGGGGGATGAACACTGAAGCTTTCTTT. The genes are TRBV11-2 and TRBJ1-1; tentatively, D is TRBD1 (6 bases). V lost 4 bases to trimming and J lost 0 bases, with 21 bases between them. Germline V lookup: CDR1 SGHAT, CDR2 FQNNGV. There are 18 residues in the CDR3.

This rearrangement joins TRBV23-1 to TRBJ1-1, with D possibly being TRBD1 (6 bases). TRBV23-1 is assigned to the ORF class and has an uncertain function. The CDR3 is 15 amino acids. Trimming left V 6 bases short and J 1 base short, with 15 bases between. The DNA of the CDR3 is TGCGCCAGCAGACGCCCCCGGACAGCGAACACTGAAGCTTTCTTT. Translating gives CASRRPRTANTEAFF.

The rearrangement joins TRBV10-1 to TRBJ2-3; TRBD1 aligns across 8 bases. Per germline, CDR1 WNHNN and CDR2 SYGVQD (reference sequence). The ends lost 1 base at V and 2 bases at J; junction bases unmatched: 5. This CDR3 comprises 16 residues. DNA for the CDR3: TGCGCCAGCAGTGAGTACGGGACAGGAGACACAGATACGCAGTATTTT. Its translation: CASSEYGTGDTDTQYF.

The V and J genes are TRBV2 and TRBJ2-3; possibly TRBD2 for D (6 bases). V shed 4 bases and J shed 8 bases, with 22 bases lying between them. The CDR3 loop spans 16 amino acids. The germline V gene has CDR1 SNHLY and CDR2 FYNNEI. The CDR3 here is CASSAGGTAGRGTQYF. The CDR3 nucleotides are TGTGCCAGCAGTGCCGGCGGGACTGCCGGGCGGGGTACGCAGTATTTT.

Here the CDR3 reads CASSQVGSGIGQPQHF. As DNA, the CDR3 is TGTGCCAGCAGCCAAGTTGGGTCGGGTATAGGTCAGCCCCAGCATTTT. The J gene is TRBJ1-5, the V gene TRBV4-2; D is uncertain. The germline CDR1 and CDR2 sequences are LGHNA and YNFKEQ. The CDR3 is made up of 16 amino acids. Between the trimmed V and J ends, which lost 1 base and 6 bases, there was a span of 16 bases.

The V call is TRBV30, the J call TRBJ2-7, with 8 bases that match TRBD1. This CDR3 region has 15 residues. Trimming removed 2 bases from V and 0 bases from J; junction bases left unmatched: 6. The germline CDR1 and CDR2 sequences are GTSNPN and SVGIG (reference sequence). The CDR3 protein is CAWSRQGSSSYEQYF. CDR3 sequence (DNA): TGTGCCTGGAGTAGACAGGGGTCGAGCTCCTACGAGCAGTACTTC.

V is TRBV27 and J is TRBJ2-1; D not resolved. The CDR3 is 11 amino acids. The germline V and J ends were trimmed by 2 bases and 13 bases, with 9 bases remaining between them. Germline CDR1 and CDR2: MNHEY and SMNVEV (reference sequence). CDR3 nucleotide sequence: TGTGCCAGCAGTTTAGGGCTTACCCAGTTCTTC. This gives the protein CASSLGLTQFF.